These 19 T cell receptor beta chains were all obtained from the same sample, sequenced in a study of blood T cell repertoires in COVID-19. TCRdb's table, derived via immunoSEQ multiplex PCR, lists solely in-frame clones and lacks some. The data hold roughly 43,000 clones, with 87% observed a single time. The sequencing sample was made of peripheral blood. The source is a man aged 55 to 70 with active COVID-19.

This clone was seen once. This chain uses TRBV7-9 with TRBJ2-1; TRBD1 aligns across 8 bases. The CDR3 sequence is 16 residues long. V was clipped by 3 bases and J by 2 bases; unmatched bases: 6. The V gene's germline CDR1 is SEHNR and CDR2 FQNEAQ (reference sequence). The CDR3 nucleotides are TGTGCCAGCAGCTTTTGGGGACAGGCGGCCTACAATGAGCAGTTCTTC. Its protein product is CASSFWGQAAYNEQFF.

The V gene is TRBV6-5, the J gene TRBJ2-1; TRBD2 aligns across 8 bases. Germline V gene data show CDR1 as MNHEY and CDR2 as SVGAGI. V was clipped by 5 bases and J by 0 bases; unmatched bases: 3. The CDR3 length is 15 residues. The CDR3 loop reads CASSSLAGSYNEQFF. Written as DNA, the CDR3 is TGTGCCAGCAGTAGTCTAGCGGGCTCCTACAATGAGCAGTTCTTC.

This chain joins TRBV19 and TRBJ2-3, with D tentatively TRBD1 (5 bases). The CDR3 extends over 14 amino acids. V lost 7 bases and J 6 bases, leaving 17 bases between the germline ends. Germline V lookup: CDR1 LNHDA, CDR2 SQIVND (reference sequence). For the CDR3, the DNA is TGTGCCAGTAACAGCCTCCAGGGCGGCGATACGCAGTATTTT. Translated: CASNSLQGGDTQYF.

The rearrangement links TRBV5-1 to TRBJ1-4; 9 bases map to TRBD1. CDR1 SGHRS and CDR2 YFSETQ come from the germline V gene. CDR3 size: 16 residues. Trimming took 0 bases from V and 2 from J; bases not matched to a gene: 2. CDR3 sequence reads: CASSLGDRVTNEKLFF. In DNA, the CDR3 is TGCGCCAGCAGCTTGGGGGACAGGGTCACTAATGAAAAACTGTTTTTT.

This rearrangement joins TRBV28 to TRBJ2-3; 8 positions agree with TRBD1. The germline CDR1 and CDR2 sequences are MDHEN and SYDVKM. The junction had 3 bases not matched to a gene; V was cut back by 7 bases and J by 0 bases. The CDR3 contains 14 residues. In DNA form, the CDR3 reads TGTGCCAGCACCCGGGACAGGAGCACAGATACGCAGTATTTT. Its protein product is CASTRDRSTDTQYF.

The V call is TRBV5-5, the J call TRBJ2-1; maybe TRBD1 (5 bases). Trimming cost V 2 bases and J 5 bases, with 11 bases left between them. Germline CDR1 and CDR2: SGHKS and YYEKEE (reference sequence). CDR3 size: 14 residues. CDR3 loop: CASSFIQANNEQFF. The CDR3, as DNA: TGTGCCAGCAGCTTTATACAGGCCAACAATGAGCAGTTCTTC.

The V call is TRBV6-1, the J call TRBJ2-2; 8 nucleotides line up with TRBD2. V was clipped by 6 bases and J by 6 bases; unmatched bases: 3. Germline CDR1 reads MNHNS; CDR2 reads SASEGT. The CDR3 is 13 residues long. The CDR3: CASSGGAAGELFF. The CDR3 region has the DNA TGTGCCAGCAGCGGGGGGGCGGCCGGGGAGCTGTTTTTT.

This chain joins TRBV7-8 and TRBJ2-7; D gene ambiguous. Germline V gene data show CDR1 as SGHVS and CDR2 as FQNEAQ. V was shortened by 1 base and J by 7 bases, with 11 bases between the two germline ends. The length of the CDR3 is 13 residues. This chain's CDR3 is CASSLGIPPEQYF. The CDR3 region has the DNA TGTGCCAGCAGCTTAGGTATCCCCCCGGAGCAGTACTTC.

The chain joins TRBV6-4 to TRBJ1-1, with 8 bases fitting TRBD1. The germline V gene encodes CDR1 MRHNA and CDR2 SNTAGT. V gave up 6 bases and J gave up 4 bases; unmatched junction bases: 7. The CDR3 extends over 14 amino acids. CDR3: CASSRDRGSTEAFF. The CDR3 nucleotides are TGTGCCAGCAGCCGAGACAGGGGTTCCACTGAAGCTTTCTTT.

A remark on this clone: Other nucleotide sequences in the sample specify the same CDR3. The chain uses TRBV28 and TRBJ2-7, with 10 bases lining up with TRBD2. The CDR3 is 15 amino acids. The V segment lost 5 bases and the J segment 3 bases; nucleotides outside the gene matches: 7. The germline gives CDR1 MDHEN, CDR2 SYDVKM. The chain's CDR3 is CASSKRVAGGYEQYF. The CDR3 DNA follows: TGTGCCAGCAGTAAAAGGGTAGCGGGGGGCTACGAGCAGTACTTC.

The rearrangement joins TRBV11-2 to TRBJ2-7, with TRBD2 matching over 7 bases. V gave up 6 bases and J gave up 6 bases; unmatched junction bases: 11. Germline CDR1 and CDR2: SGHAT and FQNNGV. The CDR3 is 14 amino acids. The chain's CDR3 is CASRHGAGRGEQYF. CDR3 sequence (DNA): TGTGCCAGCAGGCACGGGGCAGGGAGGGGCGAGCAGTACTTC. Full variable domain (rest looked up from reference TRBV11-2 and TRBJ2-7): EAGVAQSPRYKIIEKRQSVAFWCNPISGHATLYWYQQILGQGPKLLIQFQNNGVVDDSQLPKDRFSAERLKGVDSTLKIQPAKLEDSAVYLCASRHGAGRGEQYFGPGTRLTVT.

The rearrangement uses TRBV29-1 and TRBJ2-3, with a tentative D call TRBD1 (6 bases). Germline loops: CDR1 SQVTM, CDR2 ANQGSEA. The CDR3 runs to 16 residues. The germline V and J ends were trimmed by 1 base and 4 bases, with 18 bases remaining between them. The CDR3 sequence: CSVEVAGAKLADTQYF. The CDR3 nucleotides are TGCAGCGTTGAAGTGGCAGGGGCGAAATTGGCAGATACGCAGTATTTT.

The chain is built from TRBV11-3 and TRBJ2-3; D is perhaps TRBD2 (5 bases). CDR3 size: 15 residues. The germline V gene has CDR1 SGHNT and CDR2 YENEEA. V was clipped by 2 bases and J by 6 bases, with 15 bases between them. In DNA, the CDR3 is TGTGCCAGCAGCTTATCACAGACTATAGGGGATACGCAGTATTTT. Its translation is CASSLSQTIGDTQYF.

V gene TRBV5-1 combines with J gene TRBJ2-1; TRBD2 matches 12 bases. CDR1 and CDR2 from the germline V gene are SGHRS and YFSETQ. With V trimmed by 0 bases and J by 1 base, 2 bases remained unmatched. This CDR3 has 17 amino acids. CDR3 coding DNA: TGCGCCAGCAGCTTGGGACTAGCGGGAGTTTCCTACAATGAGCAGTTCTTC. This sequence encodes CASSLGLAGVSYNEQFF.

V gene TRBV28 combines with J gene TRBJ1-5; 7 bases are a match to TRBD1. Germline V gene sequence: CDR1 MDHEN, CDR2 SYDVKM. This CDR3 is 15 amino acids long. J gave up 7 bases and V 3 bases, and 9 bases lay outside the gene matches. The CDR3 sequence is CASSFSRQGEQPQHF. CDR3 sequence (DNA): TGTGCCAGCAGTTTTTCGAGACAGGGTGAGCAGCCCCAGCATTTT.

The chain recombines TRBV6-5 with TRBJ2-1; D is perhaps TRBD1 (5 bases). V lost 5 bases to trimming and J lost 3 bases, with 14 bases between them. This CDR3 has 15 residues. Germline loops: CDR1 MNHEY, CDR2 SVGAGI. The CDR3 region has the DNA TGTGCCAGCAGTACGACGGAGACAGTCTACAATGAGCAGTTCTTC. Its protein product is CASSTTETVYNEQFF.

A few counts support this clone. The chain has TRBV9 and TRBJ1-5; 10 bases match TRBD1. The CDR3 length is 15 residues. The V gene's germline CDR1 is SGDLS and CDR2 YYNGEE. After removal of 3 bases from V and 3 bases from J, the junction contained 3 bases not matched to a gene. The CDR3 coding sequence is TGTGCCAGCAGCGCGGGACAGGGGAACAATCAGCCCCAGCATTTT. Translated: CASSAGQGNNQPQHF. The entire variable domain, with the rest obtained from reference TRBV9 and TRBJ1-5, is as follows: DSGVTQTPKHLITATGQRVTLRCSPRSGDLSVYWYQQSLDQGLQFLIQYYNGEERAKGNILERFSAQQFPDLHSELNLSSLELGDSALYFCASSAGQGNNQPQHFGDGTRLSIL.

In the case of this clone: Other DNA sequences of this sample code for an identical CDR3. The rearrangement links TRBV19 to TRBJ2-1, with unresolved D. The V end was cut by 0 bases, the J end by 0 bases, with 6 bases between. This CDR3 spans 15 amino acids. The V gene's germline CDR1 is LNHDA and CDR2 SQIVND (reference sequence). In DNA form, the CDR3 reads TGTGCCAGTAGTATAGATAGGAGCTCCTACAATGAGCAGTTCTTC. It is translated as CASSIDRSSYNEQFF.

V gene TRBV27 combines with J gene TRBJ1-5, with D perhaps TRBD1 (5 bases). In germline, CDR1 is MNHEY, CDR2 SMNVEV (reference sequence). This CDR3 has 14 residues. Trimming removed 6 bases from V and 6 bases from J, with 15 bases in between. The CDR3 loop is CASSLDQGSQPQHF. Here the CDR3 DNA reads TGTGCCAGCAGCCTCGACCAGGGTAGTCAGCCCCAGCATTTT.